Listed below are T cell receptor beta chains from one sample, sequenced in a study of CD8+ T cells in alopecia areata. The repertoire was sequenced with immunoSEQ multiplex PCR; TCRdb's copy has only in-frame clones and lacks some. This sample has about 270,000 clones, with about three fifths found just once. The sample was CD4+ T cells sorted from blood, taken around week 53, from a patient treated with tofacitinib. The source is a human donor with alopecia areata. The conserved cysteine and the conserved F or W are not part of the CDR3 here.

V: TRBV5-4; J: TRBJ2-6; CDR3: ASSSGTGIAGANVLT
V: TRBV29-1; J: TRBJ2-5; CDR3: SVEDTGGQETQY
V: TRBV10-3; J: TRBJ1-1; CDR3: AISDLGYTEAF
V: TRBV29-1; J: TRBJ2-2; CDR3: SVEEASGGTGELF
V: TRBV2; J: TRBJ2-3; CDR3: ASGAGTGSTDTQY
V: TRBV5-1; J: TRBJ1-1; CDR3: ASSLSRPGTEAF
V: TRBV18; J: TRBJ1-5; CDR3: ASSPARDQPQH
V: TRBV19; J: TRBJ2-1; CDR3: ASSIVGTGSDEQF
V: TRBV23-1; J: TRBJ2-7; CDR3: ASSQSVDSCYEQY
V: TRBV7-9; J: TRBJ2-5; CDR3: ASSRQGGETQY
V: TRBV6-6; J: TRBJ2-2; CDR3: ASRDTGELF
V: TRBV30; J: TRBJ1-5; CDR3: AWRGTSPASPQH
V: TRBV29-1; J: TRBJ2-5; CDR3: SVDWGQETQY
V: TRBV11-2; J: TRBJ2-7; CDR3: ASSTGTGLYEQY
V: TRBV29-1; J: TRBJ1-1; CDR3: SVGQGVGAF